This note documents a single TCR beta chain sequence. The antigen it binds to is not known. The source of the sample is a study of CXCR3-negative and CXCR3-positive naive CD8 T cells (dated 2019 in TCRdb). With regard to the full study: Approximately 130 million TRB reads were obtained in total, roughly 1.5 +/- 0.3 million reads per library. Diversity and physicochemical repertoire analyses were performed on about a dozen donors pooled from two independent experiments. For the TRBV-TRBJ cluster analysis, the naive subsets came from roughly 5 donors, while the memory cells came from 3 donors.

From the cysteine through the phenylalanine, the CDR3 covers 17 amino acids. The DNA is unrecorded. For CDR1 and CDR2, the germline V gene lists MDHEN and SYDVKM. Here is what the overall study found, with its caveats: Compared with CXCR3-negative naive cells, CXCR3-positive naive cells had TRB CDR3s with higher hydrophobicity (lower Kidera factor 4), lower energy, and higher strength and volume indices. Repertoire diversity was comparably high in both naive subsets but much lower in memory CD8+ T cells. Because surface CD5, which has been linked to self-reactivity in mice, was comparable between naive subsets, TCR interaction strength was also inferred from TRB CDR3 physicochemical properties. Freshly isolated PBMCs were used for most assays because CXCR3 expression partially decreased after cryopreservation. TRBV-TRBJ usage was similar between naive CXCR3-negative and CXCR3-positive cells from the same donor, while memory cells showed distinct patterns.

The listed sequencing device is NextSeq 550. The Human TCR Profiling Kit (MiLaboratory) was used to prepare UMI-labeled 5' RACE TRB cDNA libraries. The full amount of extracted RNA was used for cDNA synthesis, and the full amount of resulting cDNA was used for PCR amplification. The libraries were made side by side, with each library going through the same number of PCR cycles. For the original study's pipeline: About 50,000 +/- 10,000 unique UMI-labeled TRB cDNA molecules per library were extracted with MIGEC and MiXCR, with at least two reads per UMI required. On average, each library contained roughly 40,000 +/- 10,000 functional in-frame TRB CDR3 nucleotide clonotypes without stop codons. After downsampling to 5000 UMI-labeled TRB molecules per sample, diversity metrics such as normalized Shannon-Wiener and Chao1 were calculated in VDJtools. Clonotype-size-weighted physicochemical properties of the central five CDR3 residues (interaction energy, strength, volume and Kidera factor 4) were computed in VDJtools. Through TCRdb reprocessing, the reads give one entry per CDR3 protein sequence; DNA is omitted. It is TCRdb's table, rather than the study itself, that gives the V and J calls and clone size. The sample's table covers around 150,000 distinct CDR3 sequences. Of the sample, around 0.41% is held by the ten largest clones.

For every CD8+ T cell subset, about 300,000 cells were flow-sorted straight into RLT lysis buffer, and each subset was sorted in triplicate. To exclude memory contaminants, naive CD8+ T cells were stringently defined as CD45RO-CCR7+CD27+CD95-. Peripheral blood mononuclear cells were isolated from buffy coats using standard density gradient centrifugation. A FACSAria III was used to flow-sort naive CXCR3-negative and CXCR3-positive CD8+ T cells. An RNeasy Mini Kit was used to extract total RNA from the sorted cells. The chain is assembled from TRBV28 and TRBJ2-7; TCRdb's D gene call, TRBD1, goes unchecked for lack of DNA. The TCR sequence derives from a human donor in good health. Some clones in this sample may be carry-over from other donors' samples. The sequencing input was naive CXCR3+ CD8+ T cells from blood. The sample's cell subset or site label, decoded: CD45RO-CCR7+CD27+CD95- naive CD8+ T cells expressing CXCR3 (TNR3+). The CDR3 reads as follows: CASSFGKGGETSYEQYF.